Listed below are T cell receptor beta chains from one sample, sequenced in a study of blood T cell repertoires in COVID-19. Profiling relied on immunoSEQ multiplex PCR, and the TCRdb table lists in-frame clones only, not all of them. Of tens of thousands of clones listed, more than 75% are singletons. The specimen sequenced was peripheral blood. Receptors were obtained from a man aged 45-65 years with active or convalescent COVID-19. Each CDR3 is given with its conserved first and last residue. The D gene is left open where the match is weak. Clone size is given for some rows only: seen once, a few or many times, or a class if the clone is expanded.

clone_size: .; d_call: TRBD2; j_call: TRBJ2-3; v_call: TRBV5-1; cdr3_aa: CASSLQGGDPDTQYF; cdr3_nt: TGCGCCAGCAGCCTTCAGGGAGGGGACCCAGATACGCAGTATTTT
clone_size: .; d_call: .; j_call: TRBJ2-1; v_call: TRBV5-1; cdr3_aa: CASTRQSEYNEQFF; cdr3_nt: TGCGCCAGCACCCGACAGTCCGAATACAATGAGCAGTTCTTC
clone_size: once; d_call: TRBD1; j_call: TRBJ2-7; v_call: TRBV11-1; cdr3_aa: CASSFRDRVAEQYF; cdr3_nt: TGTGCCAGCAGCTTCCGGGACAGGGTAGCTGAGCAGTACTTC
clone_size: few; d_call: .; j_call: TRBJ2-5; v_call: TRBV4-1; cdr3_aa: CASSRSGGVQETQYF; cdr3_nt: TGCGCCAGCAGCCGCTCAGGAGGAGTCCAAGAGACCCAGTACTTC
clone_size: few; d_call: TRBD2; j_call: TRBJ2-5; v_call: TRBV5-4; cdr3_aa: CASSLEASGVTQYF; cdr3_nt: TGTGCCAGCAGCTTGGAAGCTAGCGGGGTGACCCAGTACTTC
clone_size: .; d_call: TRBD2; j_call: TRBJ2-5; v_call: TRBV3-1/TRBV3-2; cdr3_aa: CASSRGAAGGPETQYF; cdr3_nt: TGTGCCAGCAGCCGGGGAGCAGCGGGAGGGCCAGAGACCCAGTACTTC
clone_size: .; d_call: .; j_call: TRBJ2-7; v_call: TRBV5-6; cdr3_aa: CASSTAGSSYEQYF; cdr3_nt: TGTGCCAGCAGCACAGCGGGCAGCTCCTACGAGCAGTACTTC
clone_size: .; d_call: .; j_call: TRBJ2-7; v_call: TRBV5-1; cdr3_aa: CASSLGRVAEQYF; cdr3_nt: TGCGCCAGCAGCTTGGGGAGGGTAGCCGAGCAGTACTTC
clone_size: .; d_call: .; j_call: TRBJ2-3; v_call: TRBV3-1/TRBV3-2; cdr3_aa: CASANPRGSTDTQYF; cdr3_nt: TGTGCCAGCGCTAACCCTAGGGGTAGCACAGATACGCAGTATTTT
clone_size: .; d_call: .; j_call: TRBJ2-5; v_call: TRBV9; cdr3_aa: CASSVVGALQETQYF; cdr3_nt: TGTGCCAGCAGCGTAGTGGGGGCCCTCCAAGAGACCCAGTACTTC
clone_size: .; d_call: TRBD2; j_call: TRBJ2-1; v_call: TRBV4-1; cdr3_aa: CASSPSPGGPDNEQFF; cdr3_nt: TGCGCCAGCAGCCCAAGTCCGGGGGGGCCAGACAATGAGCAGTTCTTC
clone_size: .; d_call: .; j_call: TRBJ2-2; v_call: TRBV12-3/TRBV12-4; cdr3_aa: CASSLGRAGELFF; cdr3_nt: TGTGCCAGCAGTTTAGGGAGAGCCGGGGAGCTGTTTTTT
clone_size: .; d_call: TRBD1; j_call: TRBJ1-1; v_call: TRBV2; cdr3_aa: CASSALTGGHTEAFF; cdr3_nt: TGTGCCAGCAGTGCTTTGACAGGGGGGCACACTGAAGCTTTCTTT
clone_size: .; d_call: TRBD1; j_call: TRBJ1-3; v_call: TRBV6-2/TRBV6-3; cdr3_aa: CASSSGQAGNTIYF; cdr3_nt: TGTGCCAGCAGTTCAGGACAGGCTGGAAACACCATATATTTT
clone_size: .; d_call: .; j_call: TRBJ1-5; v_call: TRBV4-1; cdr3_aa: CASSQDPGGNQPQHF; cdr3_nt: TGCGCCAGCAGCCAAGATCCGGGTGGCAATCAGCCCCAGCATTTT
clone_size: .; d_call: .; j_call: TRBJ2-7; v_call: TRBV4-2; cdr3_aa: CASSQDFGIPTLF; cdr3_nt: TGTGCCAGCAGCCAAGATTTCGGGATACCCACGCTCTTC
clone_size: .; d_call: .; j_call: TRBJ2-2; v_call: TRBV5-5; cdr3_aa: CASSLSVQSNTGELFF; cdr3_nt: TGTGCCAGCAGCTTGTCTGTACAGTCGAACACCGGGGAGCTGTTTTTT